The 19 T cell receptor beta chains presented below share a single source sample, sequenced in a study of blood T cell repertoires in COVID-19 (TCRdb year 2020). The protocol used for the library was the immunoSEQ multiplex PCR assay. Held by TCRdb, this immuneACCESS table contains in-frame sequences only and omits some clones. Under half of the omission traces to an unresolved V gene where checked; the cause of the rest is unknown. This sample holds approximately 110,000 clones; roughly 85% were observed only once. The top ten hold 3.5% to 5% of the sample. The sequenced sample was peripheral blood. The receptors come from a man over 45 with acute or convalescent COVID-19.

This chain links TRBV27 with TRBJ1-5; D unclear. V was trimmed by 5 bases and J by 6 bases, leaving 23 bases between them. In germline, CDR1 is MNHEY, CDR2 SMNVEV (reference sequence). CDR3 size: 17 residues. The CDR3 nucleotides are TGTGCCAGCAGTAGAGCGGACGGGAGACACCCAATTCAGCCCCAGCATTTT. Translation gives CASSRADGRHPIQPQHF.

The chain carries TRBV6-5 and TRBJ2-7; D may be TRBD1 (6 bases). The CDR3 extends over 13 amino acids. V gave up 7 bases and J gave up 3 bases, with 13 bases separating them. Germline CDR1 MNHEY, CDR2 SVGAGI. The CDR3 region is CASTSPQGYEQYF. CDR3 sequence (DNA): TGTGCCAGCACCTCACCACAGGGCTACGAGCAGTACTTC.

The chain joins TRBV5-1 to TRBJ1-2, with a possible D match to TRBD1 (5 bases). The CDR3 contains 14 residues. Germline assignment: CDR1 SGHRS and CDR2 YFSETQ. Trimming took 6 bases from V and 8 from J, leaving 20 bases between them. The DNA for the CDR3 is TGCGCCAGCAAGCTGGACACCAGTCTTCTCGGCTACACCTTC. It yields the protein CASKLDTSLLGYTF.

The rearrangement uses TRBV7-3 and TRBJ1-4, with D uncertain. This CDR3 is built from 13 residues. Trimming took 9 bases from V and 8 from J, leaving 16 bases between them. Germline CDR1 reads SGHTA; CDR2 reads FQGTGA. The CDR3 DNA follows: TGTGCCAGTAGCGGCCCCTGGCCCGAAAAACTGTTTTTT. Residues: CASSGPWPEKLFF.

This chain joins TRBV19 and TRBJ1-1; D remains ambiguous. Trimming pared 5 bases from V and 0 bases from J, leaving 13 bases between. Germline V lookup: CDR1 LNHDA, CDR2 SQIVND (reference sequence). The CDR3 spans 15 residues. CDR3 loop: CASSGAGVMNTEAFF. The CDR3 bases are TGTGCCAGTAGTGGTGCCGGGGTTATGAACACTGAAGCTTTCTTT.

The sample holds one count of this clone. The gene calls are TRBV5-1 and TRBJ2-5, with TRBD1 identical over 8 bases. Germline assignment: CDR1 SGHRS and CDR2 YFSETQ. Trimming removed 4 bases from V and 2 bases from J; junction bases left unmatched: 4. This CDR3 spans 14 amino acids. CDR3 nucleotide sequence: TGCGCCAGCAGCAAGGGACAGGCGCAAGAGACCCAGTACTTC. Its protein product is CASSKGQAQETQYF.

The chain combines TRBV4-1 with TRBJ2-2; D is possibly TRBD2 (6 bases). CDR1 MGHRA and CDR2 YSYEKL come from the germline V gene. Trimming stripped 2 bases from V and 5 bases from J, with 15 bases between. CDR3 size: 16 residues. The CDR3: CASSQRRDLDTGELFF. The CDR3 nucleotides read TGCGCCAGCAGCCAACGCCGGGACTTAGATACCGGGGAGCTGTTTTTT.

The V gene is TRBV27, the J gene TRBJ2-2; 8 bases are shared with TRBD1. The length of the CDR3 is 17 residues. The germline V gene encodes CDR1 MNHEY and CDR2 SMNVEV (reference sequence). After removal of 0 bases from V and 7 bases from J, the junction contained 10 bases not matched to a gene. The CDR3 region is CASSLSGQGPQVGELFF. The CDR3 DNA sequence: TGTGCCAGCAGTTTATCCGGACAGGGTCCTCAAGTCGGGGAGCTGTTTTTT.

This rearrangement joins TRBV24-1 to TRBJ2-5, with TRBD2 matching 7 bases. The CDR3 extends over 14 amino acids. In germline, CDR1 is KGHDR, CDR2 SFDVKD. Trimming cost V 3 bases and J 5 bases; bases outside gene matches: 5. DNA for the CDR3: TGTGCCACCAGTGATAGCAGCGGGATGGAGACCCAGTACTTC. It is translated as CATSDSSGMETQYF.

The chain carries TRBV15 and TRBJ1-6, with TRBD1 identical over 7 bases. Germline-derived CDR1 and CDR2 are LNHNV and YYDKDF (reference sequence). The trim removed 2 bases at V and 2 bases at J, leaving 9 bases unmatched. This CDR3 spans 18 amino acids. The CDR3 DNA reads TGTGCCACCAGCAGAAACACCTGGGACAGAGCCTATAATTCACCCCTCCACTTT. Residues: CATSRNTWDRAYNSPLHF. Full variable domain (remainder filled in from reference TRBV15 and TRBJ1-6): DAMVIQNPRYQVTQFGKPVTLSCSQTLNHNVMYWYQQKSSQAPKLLFHYYDKDFNNEADTPDNFQSRRPNTSFCFLDIRSPGLGDTAMYLCATSRNTWDRAYNSPLHFGNGTRLTVT.

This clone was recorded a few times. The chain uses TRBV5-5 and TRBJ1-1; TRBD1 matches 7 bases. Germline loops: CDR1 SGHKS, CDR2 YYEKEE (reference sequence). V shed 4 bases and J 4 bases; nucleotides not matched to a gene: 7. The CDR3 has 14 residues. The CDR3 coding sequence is TGTGCCAGCAGCCCTGGGACAGTCCCCACTGAAGCTTTCTTT. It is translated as CASSPGTVPTEAFF.

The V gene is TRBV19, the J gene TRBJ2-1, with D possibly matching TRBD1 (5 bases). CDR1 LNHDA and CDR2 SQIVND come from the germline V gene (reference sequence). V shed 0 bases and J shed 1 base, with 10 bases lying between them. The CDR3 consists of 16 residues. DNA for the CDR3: TGTGCCAGTAGTATAGACGTCAGGGTTTCCTACAATGAGCAGTTCTTC. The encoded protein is CASSIDVRVSYNEQFF.

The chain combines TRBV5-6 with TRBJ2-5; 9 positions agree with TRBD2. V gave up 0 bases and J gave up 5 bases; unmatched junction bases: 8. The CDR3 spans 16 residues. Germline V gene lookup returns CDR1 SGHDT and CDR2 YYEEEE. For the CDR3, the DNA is TGTGCCAGCAGCTTGGAGGCGGGAGGGCCCTTTGAGACCCAGTACTTC. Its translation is CASSLEAGGPFETQYF.

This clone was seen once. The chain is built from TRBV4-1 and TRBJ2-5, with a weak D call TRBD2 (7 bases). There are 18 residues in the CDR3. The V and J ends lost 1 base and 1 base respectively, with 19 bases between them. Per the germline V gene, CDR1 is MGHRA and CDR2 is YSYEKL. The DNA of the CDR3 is TGCGCCAGCAGCCAAGGCTTGGAGGGGGACTACTTCCAAGAGACCCAGTACTTC. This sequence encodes CASSQGLEGDYFQETQYF.

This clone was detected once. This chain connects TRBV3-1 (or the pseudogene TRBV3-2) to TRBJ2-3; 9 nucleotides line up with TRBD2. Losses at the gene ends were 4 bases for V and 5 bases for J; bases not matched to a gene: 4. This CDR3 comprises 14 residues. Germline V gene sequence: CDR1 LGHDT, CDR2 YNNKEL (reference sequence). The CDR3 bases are TGTGCCAGCAGCCCTGTAGCGGGGGTAGATACGCAGTATTTT. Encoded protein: CASSPVAGVDTQYF.

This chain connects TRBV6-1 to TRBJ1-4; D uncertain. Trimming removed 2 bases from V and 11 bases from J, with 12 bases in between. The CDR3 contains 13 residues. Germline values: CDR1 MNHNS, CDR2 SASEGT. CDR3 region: CASSERGERKLFF. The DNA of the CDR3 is TGTGCCAGCAGTGAACGGGGTGAACGCAAACTGTTTTTT.

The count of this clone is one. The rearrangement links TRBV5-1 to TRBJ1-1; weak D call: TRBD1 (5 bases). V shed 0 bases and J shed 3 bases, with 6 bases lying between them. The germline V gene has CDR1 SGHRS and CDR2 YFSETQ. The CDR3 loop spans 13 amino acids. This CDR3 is CASSLAGHTEAFF. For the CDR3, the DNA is TGCGCCAGCAGCTTGGCAGGGCACACTGAAGCTTTCTTT.

The DNA of the CDR3 is TGTGCCAGCAGTTACGACTTACGTGGGGCCAACGTCCTGACTTTC. It specifies CASSYDLRGANVLTF. The V call is TRBV6-5, the J call TRBJ2-6; D is unresolved. V gave up 2 bases and J gave up 3 bases, with 8 bases separating them. Germline CDR1 MNHEY, CDR2 SVGAGI. CDR3 size: 15 residues.

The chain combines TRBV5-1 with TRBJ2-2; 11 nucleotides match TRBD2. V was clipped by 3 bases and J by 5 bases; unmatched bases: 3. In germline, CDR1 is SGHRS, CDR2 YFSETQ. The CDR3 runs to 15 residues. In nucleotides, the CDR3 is TGCGCCAGCAGCTCACTAGCGGGAGTTACCGGGGAGCTGTTTTTT. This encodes CASSSLAGVTGELFF.